The sequence of this TCR beta chain was determined in a study of T cell changes during pregnancy in multiple sclerosis. Trimming pared 5 bases from V and 5 bases from J, leaving 10 bases between. This CDR3 is 13 amino acids long. Germline V gene lookup returns CDR1 LNHDA and CDR2 SQIVND (reference sequence). Clones were read by immunoSEQ multiplex PCR, and TCRdb kept only the in-frame ones, dropping some. The data contain roughly 90,000 clones, approximately 90% of them singletons. The chain links TRBV19 to TRBJ1-5, with D possibly matching TRBD1 (5 bases). The clonotype originates from a female donor with multiple sclerosis, enrolled in a pregnancy study. The sequences come from peripheral blood, collected before pregnancy. The DNA of the CDR3 is TGTGCCAGTAGTCCCGCGGGGCATCAGCCCCAGCATTTT. It translates to CASSPAGHQPQHF. Together with reference TRBV19 and TRBJ1-5, the CDR3 gives the full variable domain: DGGITQSPKYLFRKEGQNVTLSCEQNLNHDAMYWYRQDPGQGLRLIYYSQIVNDFQKGDIAEGYSVSREKKESFPLTVTSAQKNPTAFYLCASSPAGHQPQHFGDGTRLSIL.